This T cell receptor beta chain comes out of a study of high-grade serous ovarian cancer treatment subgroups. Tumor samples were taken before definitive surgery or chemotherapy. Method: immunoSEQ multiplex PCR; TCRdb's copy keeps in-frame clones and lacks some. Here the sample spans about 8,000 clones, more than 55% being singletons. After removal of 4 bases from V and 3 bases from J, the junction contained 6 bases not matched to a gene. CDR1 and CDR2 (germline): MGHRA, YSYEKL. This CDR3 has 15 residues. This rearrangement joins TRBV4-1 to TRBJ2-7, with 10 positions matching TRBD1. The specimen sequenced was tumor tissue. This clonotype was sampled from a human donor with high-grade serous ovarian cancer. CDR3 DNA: TGCGCCAGCAGCCCCTCCGGGACAGGGGACTACGAGCAGTACTTC. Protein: CASSPSGTGDYEQYF.